Listed below are T cell receptor beta chains from one sample, sequenced in a study of shared clonotypes between healthy human individuals. Profiling relied on immunoSEQ multiplex PCR, and the TCRdb table lists in-frame clones only, not all of them. The top ten clones hold about 0.25% of a sample with hundreds of thousands of clones, approximately 96% of them seen once. Sequencing was performed on naive CD8+ T cells sorted from blood. The receptors stem from a man aged 25 to 40 in good health. The CDR3 runs from the conserved cysteine through the conserved F or W. The D gene is left open where the match is weak. Clone size is given for some rows only: seen once, a few or many times, or a class if the clone is expanded.

J: TRBJ2-3; D: -; size: -; V: TRBV7-9; CDR3: CASSPKATDTQYF; DNA: TGTGCCAGCAGCCCGAAAGCCACAGATACGCAGTATTTT
J: TRBJ1-1; D: -; size: -; V: TRBV9; CDR3: CASSVGEWNTEAFF; DNA: TGTGCCAGCAGCGTTGGGGAATGGAACACTGAAGCTTTCTTT
J: TRBJ2-1; D: TRBD1; size: -; V: TRBV5-4; CDR3: CASSLDGAGQGYNEQFF; DNA: TGTGCCAGCAGCTTGGATGGGGCGGGACAGGGGTACAATGAGCAGTTCTTC
J: TRBJ2-2; D: TRBD2; size: -; V: TRBV19; CDR3: CASSIVILAGGTGELFF; DNA: TGTGCCAGTAGTATAGTTATCTTAGCGGGAGGCACCGGGGAGCTGTTTTTT
J: TRBJ2-1; D: -; size: -; V: TRBV15; CDR3: CATSRVRGGYNEQFF; DNA: TGTGCCACCAGCAGAGTGAGGGGGGGATACAATGAGCAGTTCTTC
J: TRBJ2-1; D: TRBD2; size: -; V: TRBV27; CDR3: CASSLRWTRSGNEQFF; DNA: TGTGCCAGCAGTTTGCGGTGGACTAGAAGTGGTAATGAGCAGTTCTTC
J: TRBJ1-4; D: -; size: -; V: TRBV21-1; CDR3: CASSESGTVEKLFF; DNA: TGTGCCAGCAGCGAATCCGGGACAGTTGAAAAACTGTTTTTT
J: TRBJ2-1; D: TRBD2; size: -; V: TRBV5-1; CDR3: CASSLVLAGVDEQFF; DNA: TGCGCCAGCAGCTTGGTTCTAGCGGGAGTGGATGAGCAGTTCTTC
J: TRBJ2-7; D: TRBD2; size: -; V: TRBV6-1; CDR3: CASSETGGPYEQYF; DNA: TGTGCCAGCAGTGAGACGGGAGGGCCGTACGAGCAGTACTTC
J: TRBJ2-1; D: TRBD2; size: once; V: TRBV14; CDR3: CASSQRRGRPNEQFF; DNA: TGTGCCAGCAGCCAACGACGCGGGAGACCCAATGAGCAGTTCTTC
J: TRBJ2-7; D: -; size: -; V: TRBV27; CDR3: CASSSTLDSYEQYF; DNA: TGTGCCAGCAGTTCTACCCTGGACAGCTACGAGCAGTACTTC
J: TRBJ1-3; D: TRBD1; size: -; V: TRBV11-2; CDR3: CASSLVFGQEGSGNTIYF; DNA: TGTGCCAGCAGCTTAGTATTCGGACAGGAAGGCTCTGGAAACACCATATATTTT
J: TRBJ1-1; D: -; size: -; V: TRBV5-4; CDR3: CASSFGGPEAFF; DNA: TGTGCCAGCAGCTTTGGAGGGCCTGAAGCTTTCTTT
J: TRBJ2-3; D: TRBD2; size: -; V: TRBV27; CDR3: CASSLVPTSGTTDTQYF; DNA: TGTGCCAGCAGTTTAGTGCCGACTAGCGGAACCACAGATACGCAGTATTTT
J: TRBJ2-1; D: TRBD2; size: -; V: TRBV27; CDR3: CASSPGTSGSHSYNEQFF; DNA: TGTGCCAGCAGCCCCGGGACTAGCGGGAGTCACTCCTACAATGAGCAGTTCTTC
J: TRBJ2-7; D: -; size: -; V: TRBV11-2; CDR3: CASSLGSGAYEQYF; DNA: TGTGCCAGCAGCTTAGGCAGCGGAGCCTACGAGCAGTACTTC
J: TRBJ2-1; D: TRBD2; size: -; V: TRBV16; CDR3: CASSQSRLADYNEQFF; DNA: TGTGCCAGCAGCCAATCGCGCCTAGCGGACTACAATGAGCAGTTCTTC
J: TRBJ1-1; D: -; size: -; V: TRBV14; CDR3: CASRVLGQNTEAFF; DNA: TGTGCCAGCAGAGTGCTGGGTCAGAACACTGAAGCTTTCTTT
J: TRBJ1-1; D: -; size: -; V: TRBV23-1; CDR3: CASSQKEWGHGEAFF; DNA: TGCGCCAGCAGTCAAAAGGAATGGGGGCACGGTGAAGCTTTCTTT
J: TRBJ1-2; D: -; size: -; V: TRBV9; CDR3: CASSPFDTTSNYGYTF; DNA: TGTGCCAGCAGCCCTTTTGACACAACCTCTAACTATGGCTACACCTTC
J: TRBJ2-7; D: -; size: -; V: TRBV2; CDR3: CASSDLSSYEQYF; DNA: TGTGCCAGCAGTGATTTGAGCTCCTACGAGCAGTACTTC
J: TRBJ2-7; D: -; size: -; V: TRBV27; CDR3: CASRDRAYEQYF; DNA: TGTGCCAGCAGGGACAGAGCCTACGAGCAGTACTTC
J: TRBJ2-7; D: -; size: -; V: TRBV28; CDR3: CASSLSRVSLMEQYF; DNA: TGTGCCAGCAGTTTATCACGGGTCAGCCTGATGGAGCAGTACTTC
J: TRBJ2-1; D: TRBD2; size: -; V: TRBV4-1; CDR3: CASSQATSGRAGEQFF; DNA: TGCGCCAGCAGCCAGGCTACTAGCGGGAGGGCCGGCGAGCAGTTCTTC
J: TRBJ2-2; D: -; size: once; V: TRBV7-6; CDR3: CASSLADRGDTGELFF; DNA: TGTGCCAGCAGCTTAGCCGATCGCGGCGACACCGGGGAGCTGTTTTTT
J: TRBJ1-5; D: TRBD1; size: -; V: TRBV6-5; CDR3: CASSAGGSVAQHF; DNA: TGTGCCAGCAGCGCAGGGGGGAGTGTAGCCCAGCATTTT
J: TRBJ2-1; D: TRBD2; size: -; V: TRBV29-1; CDR3: CSVEEGPGGEQFF; DNA: TGCAGCGTTGAAGAGGGTCCGGGAGGTGAGCAGTTCTTC
J: TRBJ2-7; D: TRBD1; size: -; V: TRBV9; CDR3: CASSVEQGGEQYF; DNA: TGTGCCAGCAGCGTAGAACAGGGGGGCGAGCAGTACTTC
J: TRBJ1-1; D: -; size: once; V: TRBV6-6; CDR3: CATKTGNTEAFF; DNA: TGTGCCACCAAGACGGGGAACACTGAAGCTTTCTTT
J: TRBJ1-5; D: -; size: -; V: TRBV28; CDR3: CASSLDRNQPQHF; DNA: TGTGCCAGCAGTTTAGACCGAAATCAGCCCCAGCATTTT
J: TRBJ2-1; D: TRBD1; size: -; V: TRBV11-2; CDR3: CASSPMGTGVNEQFF; DNA: TGTGCCAGCAGCCCCATGGGGACAGGCGTCAATGAGCAGTTCTTC
J: TRBJ2-7; D: -; size: -; V: TRBV5-1; CDR3: CASSLNHVGLEQYF; DNA: TGCGCCAGCAGCTTAAATCACGTAGGCCTCGAGCAGTACTTC
J: TRBJ2-2; D: -; size: -; V: TRBV29-1; CDR3: CSVESKYTGELFF; DNA: TGCAGCGTTGAGTCCAAGTACACCGGGGAGCTGTTTTTT
J: TRBJ2-1; D: TRBD1; size: -; V: TRBV14; CDR3: CASSQKPRNRGSSYNEQFF; DNA: TGTGCCAGCAGCCAAAAGCCGAGGAACAGGGGAAGCTCCTACAATGAGCAGTTCTTC
J: TRBJ2-1; D: TRBD2; size: -; V: TRBV4-1; CDR3: CATTASGAYNEQFF; DNA: TGCGCCACTACAGCTAGCGGGGCTTACAATGAGCAGTTCTTC
J: TRBJ2-1; D: TRBD2; size: -; V: TRBV7-9; CDR3: CASSEWTSGINEQFF; DNA: TGTGCCAGCAGCGAATGGACTAGCGGTATCAATGAGCAGTTCTTC
J: TRBJ1-3; D: -; size: -; V: TRBV6-6; CDR3: CASRTRGYNTIYF; DNA: TGTGCCAGCAGAACCCGGGGATACAACACCATATATTTT
J: TRBJ1-1; D: -; size: -; V: TRBV9; CDR3: CASSSFGTEAFF; DNA: TGTGCCAGCAGCTCCTTTGGCACTGAAGCTTTCTTT
J: TRBJ2-7; D: TRBD1; size: -; V: TRBV7-9; CDR3: CASSLRTGPTYEQYF; DNA: TGTGCCAGCAGCTTAAGGACAGGGCCTACCTACGAGCAGTACTTC
J: TRBJ1-1; D: TRBD1; size: -; V: TRBV19; CDR3: CASNLQGPYTEAFF; DNA: TGTGCCAGTAATCTACAGGGGCCCTACACTGAAGCTTTCTTT
J: TRBJ2-1; D: TRBD1; size: -; V: TRBV6-1; CDR3: CASSEGGGNYNEQFF; DNA: TGTGCCAGCAGTGAAGGAGGGGGCAACTACAATGAGCAGTTCTTC
J: TRBJ1-4; D: -; size: -; V: TRBV6-5; CDR3: CASSYSQGLLNEKLFF; DNA: TGTGCCAGCAGTTACTCGCAGGGGTTACTTAATGAAAAACTGTTTTTT
J: TRBJ1-5; D: -; size: -; V: TRBV4-1; CDR3: CASSQGAGYNQPQHF; DNA: TGCGCCAGCAGCCAAGGGGCAGGGTACAATCAGCCCCAGCATTTT
J: TRBJ1-4; D: TRBD1; size: -; V: TRBV29-1; CDR3: CSVEDPDRGDEKLFF; DNA: TGCAGCGTTGAAGATCCGGACAGGGGAGATGAAAAACTGTTTTTT
J: TRBJ2-5; D: TRBD2; size: -; V: TRBV15; CDR3: CATSRPQGLGTWNQYF; DNA: TGTGCCACCAGCAGGCCTCAGGGACTAGGAACATGGAACCAGTACTTC
J: TRBJ2-7; D: -; size: -; V: TRBV2; CDR3: CASSVSGWEQYF; DNA: TGTGCCAGCAGTGTTTCAGGTTGGGAGCAGTACTTC
J: TRBJ1-5; D: -; size: -; V: TRBV28; CDR3: CASSSWLVDSNQPQHF; DNA: TGTGCCAGCAGTTCATGGCTCGTCGATAGCAATCAGCCCCAGCATTTT
J: TRBJ2-5; D: TRBD2; size: -; V: TRBV7-9; CDR3: CASFTTRAGKEPQETQYF; DNA: TGTGCCAGTTTCACCACCAGAGCGGGGAAGGAACCGCAAGAGACCCAGTACTTC
J: TRBJ1-1; D: TRBD1; size: -; V: TRBV7-9; CDR3: CASSLVGTGHTEAFF; DNA: TGTGCCAGCAGCTTAGTAGGGACAGGGCACACTGAAGCTTTCTTT
J: TRBJ2-7; D: -; size: -; V: TRBV4-1; CDR3: CASSPLSVAETYEQYF; DNA: TGCGCCAGCAGCCCCTTAAGCGTAGCGGAGACCTACGAGCAGTACTTC
J: TRBJ2-5; D: -; size: -; V: TRBV6-6; CDR3: CASSRLGQNQETQYF; DNA: TGTGCCAGCAGTCGATTAGGACAGAACCAAGAGACCCAGTACTTC
J: TRBJ1-2; D: TRBD1; size: -; V: TRBV2; CDR3: CASRTGFYGYTF; DNA: TGTGCCAGCAGGACAGGGTTCTATGGCTACACCTTC
J: TRBJ2-2; D: TRBD2; size: -; V: TRBV28; CDR3: CASIRTSGTNTGELFF; DNA: TGTGCCAGCATCAGGACTAGCGGGACGAACACCGGGGAGCTGTTTTTT